These T cell receptor beta chains were read from a single sample in a study of blood T cell repertoires in COVID-19. Sequencing used immunoSEQ multiplex PCR; TCRdb keeps in-frame clones, though not all of them. The data hold about 230,000 clones, with just under 90% observed a single time. Material: PBMCs or T cells enriched from blood (not recorded which). The receptors come from a woman in her 30s with acute COVID-19. Both conserved end residues are part of each CDR3. Fields, in order: J gene, clone size, D gene, V gene, CDR3 protein, CDR3 DNA. D genes are given only for firm matches. Size is stated for part of the rows, as once, few or many counts, or as a class when the clone is expanded.

J: TRBJ1-1; size: -; D: TRBD1; V: TRBV18; CDR3: CASSPGTGGDTEAFF; DNA: TGTGCCAGCTCGCCCGGGACAGGGGGCGACACTGAAGCTTTCTTT
J: TRBJ2-3; size: -; D: TRBD2; V: TRBV5-4; CDR3: CASRLRGLTTDTQYF; DNA: TGTGCCAGCAGACTAAGGGGACTAACCACAGATACGCAGTATTTT
J: TRBJ2-1; size: -; D: TRBD2; V: TRBV19; CDR3: CASSNRPSSGSYNEQFF; DNA: TGTGCCAGTAGTAACCGACCGTCTAGCGGGTCCTACAATGAGCAGTTCTTC
J: TRBJ1-2; size: -; D: TRBD1; V: TRBV28; CDR3: CASCRDRSLHNYGYTF; DNA: TGTGCCAGCTGCCGGGACAGGTCCCTTCACAACTATGGCTACACCTTC
J: TRBJ1-5; size: many; D: -; V: TRBV19; CDR3: CASSIAAGVFGNQPQHF; DNA: TGTGCCAGTAGTATAGCGGCAGGGGTGTTCGGCAATCAGCCCCAGCATTTT
J: TRBJ2-5; size: once; D: TRBD1; V: TRBV6-5; CDR3: CASHDRGWETQYF; DNA: TGTGCCAGCCACGACAGGGGATGGGAGACCCAGTACTTC
J: TRBJ2-7; size: -; D: TRBD1; V: TRBV5-6; CDR3: CASSFGQGRTDYEQYF; DNA: TGTGCCAGCAGCTTCGGACAGGGACGAACTGACTACGAGCAGTACTTC
J: TRBJ2-2; size: -; D: TRBD2; V: TRBV2; CDR3: CASRGLAANTGELFF; DNA: TGTGCCAGCAGGGGACTAGCGGCGAACACCGGGGAGCTGTTTTTT
J: TRBJ1-2; size: -; D: -; V: TRBV13; CDR3: CASSLGRGADYGYTF; DNA: TGTGCCAGCAGCTTGGGACGGGGGGCGGACTATGGCTACACCTTC
J: TRBJ1-6; size: few; D: -; V: TRBV2; CDR3: CASSPSGGPLHF; DNA: TGTGCCAGCAGTCCGTCGGGTGGGCCCCTCCACTTT
J: TRBJ1-2; size: -; D: -; V: TRBV7-2; CDR3: CASSLTGTGYTF; DNA: TGTGCCAGCAGCCTTACAGGGACTGGCTACACCTTC
J: TRBJ1-2; size: once; D: -; V: TRBV5-1; CDR3: CASSPTFNHGYTF; DNA: TGCGCCAGCAGCCCCACATTTAACCATGGCTACACCTTC
J: TRBJ1-2; size: -; D: -; V: TRBV25-1; CDR3: CASSEIYRGGYTF; DNA: TGTGCCAGCAGTGAAATATATAGAGGTGGCTACACCTTC
J: TRBJ2-7; size: -; D: -; V: TRBV10-1; CDR3: CASTIPPGIYEQYF; DNA: TGCGCCAGCACCATCCCGCCAGGGATCTACGAGCAGTACTTC
J: TRBJ2-5; size: -; D: TRBD2; V: TRBV15; CDR3: CATSRDSGGEETQYF; DNA: TGTGCCACCAGCAGAGACAGCGGGGGGGAGGAGACCCAGTACTTC
J: TRBJ2-4; size: -; D: -; V: TRBV19; CDR3: CASSIAGDTKNIQYF; DNA: TGTGCCAGTAGTATAGCTGGGGACACGAAAAACATTCAGTACTTC
J: TRBJ1-5; size: -; D: -; V: TRBV28; CDR3: CASSFNSNQPQHF; DNA: TGTGCCAGCAGTTTTAATAGCAATCAGCCCCAGCATTTT
J: TRBJ1-1; size: once; D: -; V: TRBV5-4; CDR3: CASSLGQATEAFF; DNA: TGTGCCAGCAGCTTGGGACAGGCCACTGAAGCTTTCTTT
J: TRBJ1-2; size: -; D: TRBD1; V: TRBV7-9; CDR3: CASRPTGTGNGYTF; DNA: TGTGCCAGCAGACCTACCGGGACAGGGAATGGCTACACCTTC
J: TRBJ2-7; size: -; D: -; V: TRBV7-8; CDR3: CASSPTGFVYEQYF; DNA: TGTGCCAGCAGCCCTACAGGGTTCGTCTACGAGCAGTACTTC
J: TRBJ1-5; size: -; D: TRBD1; V: TRBV13; CDR3: CASSFGTGGNQPQHF; DNA: TGTGCCAGCAGCTTTGGGACAGGGGGCAATCAGCCCCAGCATTTT
J: TRBJ1-2; size: -; D: -; V: TRBV5-6; CDR3: CASSLDQSSYGYTF; DNA: TGTGCCAGCAGCTTGGACCAGTCCTCTTATGGCTACACCTTC
J: TRBJ1-2; size: -; D: -; V: TRBV5-8; CDR3: CASSLLIAGKYGYTF; DNA: TGTGCCAGCAGCTTGTTGATAGCAGGGAAGTATGGCTACACCTTC
J: TRBJ2-3; size: -; D: TRBD2; V: TRBV7-2; CDR3: CASSTLAGRADTQYF; DNA: TGTGCCAGCAGCACACTAGCGGGGCGGGCAGATACGCAGTATTTT
J: TRBJ1-2; size: -; D: -; V: TRBV18; CDR3: CASSPPEPYGYTF; DNA: TGTGCCAGCTCACCACCCGAGCCCTATGGCTACACCTTC
J: TRBJ1-2; size: once; D: -; V: TRBV5-1; CDR3: CASTQGGYGYTF; DNA: TGCGCCAGCACGCAGGGCGGCTATGGCTACACCTTC
J: TRBJ1-3; size: -; D: TRBD1; V: TRBV5-6; CDR3: CASSLPLQGAFAGNTIYF; DNA: TGTGCCAGCAGCCTACCTCTACAGGGGGCTTTTGCTGGAAACACCATATATTTT
J: TRBJ1-1; size: once; D: TRBD1; V: TRBV6-5; CDR3: CASTKGQPEAFF; DNA: TGTGCCAGCACCAAGGGACAGCCCGAAGCTTTCTTT
J: TRBJ1-2; size: -; D: -; V: TRBV14; CDR3: CASSQDYSNQYYGYTF; DNA: TGTGCCAGCAGCCAAGACTACAGCAACCAGTACTATGGCTACACCTTC
J: TRBJ1-6; size: -; D: -; V: TRBV11-3; CDR3: CASSLGGKSPLHF; DNA: TGTGCCAGCAGCTTAGGCGGAAAGTCGCCCCTCCACTTT
J: TRBJ1-6; size: -; D: TRBD1; V: TRBV27; CDR3: CASSLTDRVNSPLHF; DNA: TGTGCCAGCAGTTTAACGGACAGGGTTAATTCACCCCTCCACTTT
J: TRBJ1-4; size: -; D: TRBD1; V: TRBV9; CDR3: CASSADRGRNEKLFF; DNA: TGTGCCAGCAGCGCAGACAGGGGCCGTAATGAAAAACTGTTTTTT
J: TRBJ1-3; size: once; D: -; V: TRBV18; CDR3: CASSPREQASGNTIYF; DNA: TGTGCCAGCTCACCAAGGGAGCAGGCCTCTGGAAACACCATATATTTT
J: TRBJ1-4; size: few; D: -; V: TRBV4-2; CDR3: CASSYDIPGEKLFF; DNA: TGTGCCAGCAGCTATGACATTCCAGGAGAAAAACTGTTTTTT
J: TRBJ1-3; size: -; D: TRBD1; V: TRBV15; CDR3: CATSRDLRGQSGNTIYF; DNA: TGTGCCACCAGCAGAGATTTGAGGGGGCAGAGTGGAAACACCATATATTTT
J: TRBJ2-3; size: -; D: -; V: TRBV19; CDR3: CASTPLPGDTQYF; DNA: TGTGCCAGTACTCCATTGCCCGGAGATACGCAGTATTTT
J: TRBJ1-1; size: -; D: -; V: TRBV6-5; CDR3: CASSWGRVPTEAFF; DNA: TGTGCCAGCAGTTGGGGCAGGGTCCCCACTGAAGCTTTCTTT
J: TRBJ1-6; size: -; D: -; V: TRBV4-3; CDR3: CASSQTIAQGLERSPLHF; DNA: TGCGCCAGCAGCCAAACGATTGCACAGGGATTGGAAAGATCACCCCTCCACTTT
J: TRBJ1-5; size: -; D: -; V: TRBV3-1/TRBV3-2; CDR3: CASSQGGAVNQPQHF; DNA: TGTGCCAGCAGCCAAGGTGGGGCAGTCAATCAGCCCCAGCATTTT
J: TRBJ1-6; size: -; D: -; V: TRBV5-1; CDR3: CASSLLQGGSSPLHF; DNA: TGCGCCAGCAGCTTGTTACAGGGAGGGTCCTCACCCCTCCACTTT
J: TRBJ1-3; size: once; D: -; V: TRBV5-1; CDR3: CASSPGRGNSGNTIYF; DNA: TGCGCCAGCAGCCCCGGTCGGGGGAACTCTGGAAACACCATATATTTT
J: TRBJ2-2; size: -; D: -; V: TRBV7-2; CDR3: CASSFGPGELFF; DNA: TGTGCCAGCAGCTTCGGTCCCGGGGAGCTGTTTTTT
J: TRBJ2-7; size: -; D: TRBD2; V: TRBV11-3; CDR3: CASSLGREGGEQYF; DNA: TGTGCCAGCAGCTTGGGGCGGGAGGGCGGCGAGCAGTACTTC